This T cell receptor (beta chain) was sequenced in a study of T cells expressing NK-cell markers. Study details: With respect to HCMV, most of the eight sequenced donors were seropositive, and one was seronegative.

In germline, CDR1 is SGHRS, CDR2 YFSETQ. The CDR3 runs 15 residues. TCRdb derives one entry per CDR3 protein from the 5' RACE reads, leaving out DNA. The listing contains a few hundred thousand distinct CDR3 sequences. This receptor was identified in a man aged 18-70 years in good health. Sequencing was carried out using blood T cells: a sorted CD56 or NKG2C T cell subset, CD4+ or CD8+ T cells, or bulk PBMC T cells (not recorded which). The chain is built from TRBV5-1 and TRBJ1-1; TCRdb indicates TRBD1, and absent DNA this call remains unverified. This CDR3 reads CASSKQGQINTEAFF.